A selection of T cell receptor beta chains follows, all from one sample in a study of regulatory T cells in long-lasting Graves disease. TCRdb passed the multiplex PCR reads through MiXCR, listing each CDR3 protein once. The table shows roughly 420,000 distinct CDR3 sequences, with about 16% occurring only once. These data were also reused for a study on T cells in Graves' hyperthyroidism and ophthalmopathy.

This material consisted of peripheral blood mononuclear cells (PBMCs), taken at new diagnosis, from a patient treated with antithyroid drugs. These receptors all stem from a young woman with Graves disease. Each CDR3 is given with its conserved first and last residue. D genes are given only for firm matches. The size of a clone is reported for some rows only, either as once, few or many, or as a class for expanded clones.

v_gene: TRBV28
d_gene: .
j_gene: TRBJ1-2
abundance: many
CDR3nt: TGTGCCAGCAGTGGTGGACAGTCTAACTATGGCTACACCTTC
CDR3aa: CASSGGQSNYGYTF

v_gene: TRBV5-1
d_gene: .
j_gene: TRBJ2-6
abundance: few
CDR3nt: TGCGCCTCCAACAGCTTCTCTGGGGCCAACGTCCTGACTTTC
CDR3aa: CASNSFSGANVLTF

v_gene: TRBV10-3
d_gene: TRBD1
j_gene: TRBJ1-1
abundance: .
CDR3nt: TGTGCCATGAAGACCGGGACAGGAAAAATTGTGAACACTGAAGCTTTCTTT
CDR3aa: CAMKTGTGKIVNTEAFF

v_gene: TRBV4-1
d_gene: .
j_gene: TRBJ1-5
abundance: .
CDR3nt: TGCGCCAGCAGCCACTCTGTGGAGGGCCAGCCCCAGCATTTT
CDR3aa: CASSHSVEGQPQHF

v_gene: TRBV7-9
d_gene: .
j_gene: TRBJ1-2
abundance: .
CDR3nt: TGTGCCAGCAGCCCCACGGGCGGGACCCCTAACTATGGCTACACCTTC
CDR3aa: CASSPTGGTPNYGYTF

v_gene: TRBV5-1
d_gene: TRBD2
j_gene: TRBJ2-3
abundance: many
CDR3nt: TGTGCCAGCAGCATGACTAGCGGGAGCACAGATACGCAGTATTTT
CDR3aa: CASSMTSGSTDTQYF

v_gene: TRBV6-2/TRBV6-3
d_gene: TRBD2
j_gene: TRBJ2-1
abundance: few
CDR3nt: TGTGCCAGCAGTGCTCGGACTAGCGGGAGGGCCTACAATGAGCAGTTCTTC
CDR3aa: CASSARTSGRAYNEQFF

v_gene: TRBV4-3
d_gene: .
j_gene: TRBJ2-2
abundance: .
CDR3nt: TGCGCCAGCAGCCAAGATGTGAACACCGGGGAGCTGTTTTTT
CDR3aa: CASSQDVNTGELFF

v_gene: TRBV20-1
d_gene: .
j_gene: TRBJ2-7
abundance: many
CDR3nt: TGCAGTGCTAGTGCCTTCGAGCTATCCATAAGCGAGCAGTACTTC
CDR3aa: CSASAFELSISEQYF

v_gene: TRBV30
d_gene: TRBD2
j_gene: TRBJ2-1
abundance: many
CDR3nt: TGTGCCTGGGGCAGCGGGAGAGGGTGCAATGAGCAGTTCTTC
CDR3aa: CAWGSGRGCNEQFF

v_gene: TRBV20-1
d_gene: .
j_gene: TRBJ1-1
abundance: many
CDR3nt: TGCAGTGCTAGATCAATGGGAGCCCTTAACACTGAAGCTTTCTTT
CDR3aa: CSARSMGALNTEAFF

v_gene: TRBV5-1
d_gene: TRBD2
j_gene: TRBJ2-1
abundance: .
CDR3nt: TGCGCCAGCAGCTTAGGGAGGGCTGGCTACAATGAGCAGTTCTTC
CDR3aa: CASSLGRAGYNEQFF

v_gene: TRBV5-1
d_gene: TRBD2
j_gene: TRBJ2-7
abundance: .
CDR3nt: TGCGCCAGCAGCTTCAGGCTAGCGGGAAGGTCGGAGCAGTACTTC
CDR3aa: CASSFRLAGRSEQYF

v_gene: TRBV7-2
d_gene: .
j_gene: TRBJ1-2
abundance: many
CDR3nt: TGTGCCAGCAGCTTAGTTACCTATGGCTACACCTTC
CDR3aa: CASSLVTYGYTF

v_gene: TRBV20-1
d_gene: TRBD2
j_gene: TRBJ2-7
abundance: .
CDR3nt: TGCAGCACTAGCGGGAGGGCCGGGTACGAGCAGTACTTC
CDR3aa: CSTSGRAGYEQYF

v_gene: TRBV3-1
d_gene: .
j_gene: TRBJ2-7
abundance: .
CDR3nt: TGTGCCAGCAGCCAAGGGTCCCCGGGGACCTACGAGCAGTACTTC
CDR3aa: CASSQGSPGTYEQYF

v_gene: TRBV12-3/TRBV12-4
d_gene: .
j_gene: TRBJ1-4
abundance: .
CDR3nt: TGTGCCAGCAGTCAGAACACAGGAATCAATGAAAAACTGTTTTTT
CDR3aa: CASSQNTGINEKLFF

v_gene: TRBV7-9
d_gene: TRBD1
j_gene: TRBJ1-2
abundance: .
CDR3nt: TGTGCCAGCAGCAAGGGACAGGCTCCCTATGGCTACACCTTC
CDR3aa: CASSKGQAPYGYTF

v_gene: TRBV19
d_gene: .
j_gene: TRBJ1-5
abundance: few
CDR3nt: TGTGCCAGTAGTAGAGTGAATAGCAATCAGCCCCAGCATTTT
CDR3aa: CASSRVNSNQPQHF

v_gene: TRBV19
d_gene: TRBD2
j_gene: TRBJ2-7
abundance: .
CDR3nt: TGTGCCAGTAGTGCCACTCTCACTAGCGTCCGCGAGCAGTACTTC
CDR3aa: CASSATLTSVREQYF

v_gene: TRBV20-1
d_gene: TRBD1
j_gene: TRBJ1-1
abundance: many
CDR3nt: TGCTCGGGACAGGGAGGCACTGAAGCTTTCTTT
CDR3aa: CSGQGGTEAFF

v_gene: TRBV27
d_gene: .
j_gene: TRBJ1-5
abundance: many
CDR3nt: TGTGCCAGCAGTCCGACGGACAATCAGCCCCAGCATTTT
CDR3aa: CASSPTDNQPQHF

v_gene: TRBV11-2
d_gene: TRBD2
j_gene: TRBJ2-7
abundance: .
CDR3nt: TGTGCCAGCACCATGGGGCTAGCGGGAGTTAGTGAGCAGTACTTC
CDR3aa: CASTMGLAGVSEQYF

v_gene: TRBV2
d_gene: .
j_gene: TRBJ1-5
abundance: many
CDR3nt: TGTGCCAGACCACTAGGTCAGGGGCCTACTAGAAATCAGCCCCAGCATTTT
CDR3aa: CARPLGQGPTRNQPQHF

v_gene: TRBV27
d_gene: .
j_gene: TRBJ2-1
abundance: many
CDR3nt: TGTGCCAGCAGTCGGACCGGAGGCGATGAGCAGTTCTTC
CDR3aa: CASSRTGGDEQFF

v_gene: TRBV2
d_gene: .
j_gene: TRBJ2-7
abundance: many
CDR3nt: TGTGCCAGCGAAAGGGACGTCCCGGGCGAGCAGTACTTC
CDR3aa: CASERDVPGEQYF

v_gene: TRBV7-2
d_gene: TRBD2
j_gene: TRBJ2-5
abundance: many
CDR3nt: TGTGCCAGCAGCCGGACTAGCAGTTACCAAGAGACCCAGTACTTC
CDR3aa: CASSRTSSYQETQYF